This TCR beta chain was documented in a study of monozygotic twins with inflammatory bowel disease. The study, taken as a whole, reports: Discordant twins showed the same repertoire similarity as concordant twins, possibly from limited power.

In the case of this clonotype: Its specificity is unknown.

Each donor had more than 2 ml of blood drawn. Researchers used template switching to add UMIs featuring a 6-nucleotide sample barcode. Reprocessing the 5' RACE reads, TCRdb reports a single entry for every CDR3 protein and omits DNA. The sample includes approximately 200,000 distinct CDR3 sequences. CDR3 length: 17 residues. Per germline, CDR1 SGHVS and CDR2 FQNEAQ. The rearrangement joins TRBV7-8 to TRBJ2-1; no DNA is available, so the TRBD1 call from TCRdb remains unchecked. Sample: blood. The receptor was isolated from a human donor with ulcerative colitis or Crohn's disease, or a healthy co-twin of an affected twin (not recorded which). CDR3 region: CASSDDPAGASYNEQFF.